The 21 T cell receptor beta chains presented below share a single source sample, sequenced in a study of technical replicates of blood from four donors. Assay: immunoSEQ multiplex PCR; the TCRdb copy retains only in-frame clones and omits some. The sample comprises tens of thousands of clones, 98% of which are singletons, and approximately 0.17% rests with the top ten. Source material: T cells isolated from PBMCs. The receptors come from a human donor in good health.

The chain employs TRBV2 and TRBJ1-4; 7 positions agree with TRBD1. Germline-derived CDR1 and CDR2 are SNHLY and FYNNEI. J lost 4 bases, V lost 6 bases, and 5 bases had no gene match. The CDR3 is 14 residues long. The CDR3 DNA is TGTGCCAGCAGAAAACAGGGGAATAATGAAAAACTGTTTTTT. Its protein product is CASRKQGNNEKLFF.

The chain has TRBV18 and TRBJ2-7; 15 bases agree with TRBD2. The CDR3 consists of 17 residues. V was pared by 3 bases and J by 3 bases, with 6 bases of the junction left unmatched. CDR1 KGHSH and CDR2 LQKENI come from the germline V gene. CDR3 loop: CASSPPGTSGGNYEQYF. CDR3 in DNA: TGTGCCAGCTCACCTCCCGGGACTAGCGGGGGGAACTACGAGCAGTACTTC.

This chain's CDR3 is CASSFGDRNTDTQYF. CDR3 coding DNA: TGTGCCAGCAGTTTTGGGGACAGAAACACAGATACGCAGTATTTT. The V call is TRBV28, the J call TRBJ2-3; 7 nucleotides align to TRBD1. After removal of 3 bases from V and 2 bases from J, the junction contained 5 bases not matched to a gene. CDR1 is MDHEN and CDR2 is SYDVKM in the germline V gene. The CDR3 has 15 residues.

A word on this clone: The sample has other DNA sequences that encode this CDR3 too. V and J are TRBV7-8 and TRBJ1-2, with 11 bases that match TRBD1. The CDR3 loop spans 14 amino acids. The J segment lost 7 bases and the V segment lost 5 bases, leaving 6 bases of the junction unmatched. Germline loops: CDR1 SGHVS, CDR2 FQNEAQ. CDR3 protein: CASSLGQGAGGYTF. CDR3 bases: TGTGCCAGCAGCCTTGGACAGGGGGCGGGTGGCTACACCTTC.

J is TRBJ2-7 and V is TRBV7-9, with D possibly matching TRBD1 (6 bases). Trimming took 2 bases from V and 6 from J, leaving 17 bases between them. From germline, CDR1 is SEHNR and CDR2 FQNEAQ (reference sequence). The CDR3 is 15 amino acids. The CDR3 bases are TGTGCCAGCAGCTTAATGGCAGGGGCTTCATCCGAGCAGTACTTC. Protein product: CASSLMAGASSEQYF.

This chain links TRBV28 with TRBJ2-1; a weak D match, TRBD2 (5 bases). V shed 6 bases and J shed 5 bases, with 23 bases lying between them. The CDR3 length is 17 residues. Germline V gives CDR1 MDHEN, CDR2 SYDVKM. The CDR3 region has the DNA TGTGCCAGCAGGGGAGCTCCAACGGCAGACGGCGACAATGAGCAGTTCTTC. Its translation: CASRGAPTADGDNEQFF. Using reference TRBV28 and TRBJ2-1 for the parts outside the CDR3, the full variable domain is DVKVTQSSRYLVKRTGEKVFLECVQDMDHENMFWYRQDPGLGLRLIYFSYDVKMKEKGDIPEGYSVSREKKERFSLILESASTNQTSMYLCASRGAPTADGDNEQFFGPGTRLTVL.

DNA of the CDR3: TGTGCCAGCACCCAAGCGGGGGCGTTAAATTCACCCCTCCACTTT. Its protein is CASTQAGALNSPLHF. The rearrangement uses TRBV7-2 and TRBJ1-6; a weak D match, TRBD1 (6 bases). The CDR3 length is 15 residues. The V end lost 7 bases, the J end lost 7 bases, and 17 bases lay between the germline ends. Germline V CDR1 and CDR2: SGHTA, FQGNSA.

The chain carries TRBV5-1 and TRBJ1-3; D call uncertain. Germline V gene data show CDR1 as SGHRS and CDR2 as YFSETQ. V lost 9 bases and J 0 bases, leaving 16 bases between the germline ends. This CDR3 has 15 amino acids. The CDR3 loop reads CATSMTGSSGNTIYF. As DNA, the CDR3 is TGCGCCACTTCGATGACCGGGAGCTCTGGAAACACCATATATTTT.

This clone was seen only once. This chain joins TRBV7-8 and TRBJ1-3; possibly TRBD1 for D (5 bases). CDR3 length equals 15 residues. From germline, CDR1 is SGHVS and CDR2 FQNEAQ. V shed 1 base and J shed 8 bases, with 15 bases lying between them. The CDR3 bases are TGTGCCAGCAGCTTAGTTCAGGGTCCGATGGACACCATATATTTT. Translated, it gives CASSLVQGPMDTIYF. Based on the CDR3 plus reference TRBV7-8 and TRBJ1-3, the full variable domain is GAGVSQSPRYKVAKRGQDVALRCDPISGHVSLFWYQQALGQGPEFLTYFQNEAQLDKSGLPSDRFFAERPEGSVSTLKIQRTQQEDSAVYLCASSLVQGPMDTIYFGEGSWLTVV.

V is TRBV7-8 and J is TRBJ1-6; D might be TRBD1 (6 bases). This CDR3 is built from 15 residues. The V and J ends lost 3 bases and 4 bases respectively, with 10 bases between them. Germline V gene sequence: CDR1 SGHVS, CDR2 FQNEAQ. CDR3 loop: CASSFSQGYNSPLHF. The DNA of the CDR3 is TGTGCCAGCAGCTTCTCACAGGGTTATAATTCACCCCTCCACTTT. The variable domain in full, with the rest retrieved from reference TRBV7-8 and TRBJ1-6, is GAGVSQSPRYKVAKRGQDVALRCDPISGHVSLFWYQQALGQGPEFLTYFQNEAQLDKSGLPSDRFFAERPEGSVSTLKIQRTQQEDSAVYLCASSFSQGYNSPLHFGNGTRLTVT.

This sequence joins TRBV5-1 and TRBJ2-7, with 7 nucleotides matching TRBD1. The length of the CDR3 is 12 residues. Germline CDR1 SGHRS, CDR2 YFSETQ. J lost 4 bases, V lost 4 bases, and 2 bases had no gene match. CDR3 sequence reads: CASSTGQYEQYF. As DNA, the CDR3 is TGCGCCAGCAGCACGGGACAGTACGAGCAGTACTTC.

V usage is TRBV19 and J usage is TRBJ1-5; TRBD1 is a possible D gene (6 bases). The CDR3 is made up of 16 amino acids. V was clipped by 0 bases and J by 4 bases, with 13 bases between them. The germline CDR1 and CDR2 sequences are LNHDA and SQIVND (reference sequence). The CDR3 sequence: CASSIEFSGANQPQHF. The CDR3, as DNA: TGTGCCAGTAGTATAGAATTTTCAGGGGCTAATCAGCCCCAGCATTTT. Drawing the rest from reference TRBV19 and TRBJ1-5, the complete variable domain is DGGITQSPKYLFRKEGQNVTLSCEQNLNHDAMYWYRQDPGQGLRLIYYSQIVNDFQKGDIAEGYSVSREKKESFPLTVTSAQKNPTAFYLCASSIEFSGANQPQHFGDGTRLSIL.

The rearrangement joins TRBV6-6 to TRBJ1-1; 8 bases match TRBD1. Germline V CDR1 and CDR2: MNHNY, SVGAGI (reference sequence). After removal of 0 bases from V and 1 base from J, the junction contained 1 base not matched to a gene. The CDR3 has 15 amino acids. CDR3 nucleotide sequence: TGTGCCAGCAGTTACTCCGGGACAGGGAACACTGAAGCTTTCTTT. This sequence encodes CASSYSGTGNTEAFF.

This sequence joins TRBV6-5 and TRBJ1-2, with D maybe TRBD1 (6 bases). The CDR3 covers 13 residues. CDR1 is MNHEY and CDR2 is SVGAGI in the germline V gene. With 6 bases removed from V and 6 bases from J, the gap between germline ends came to 14 bases. CDR3 region: CASSYAQGHGYTF. The CDR3 DNA sequence: TGTGCCAGCAGCTACGCACAGGGTCATGGCTACACCTTC.

The chain has TRBV29-1 and TRBJ2-7, with D tentatively TRBD1 (7 bases). The CDR3 loop spans 13 amino acids. The germline gives CDR1 SQVTM, CDR2 ANQGSEA. The ends were cut back, 6 bases at V and 3 bases at J, with 15 bases in the middle. The CDR3 loop is CSVEEGAYYEQYF. CDR3 nucleotides: TGCAGCGTCGAGGAGGGGGCCTACTACGAGCAGTACTTC.

The CDR3 nucleotides read TGTGCCAGCAGTTTACAGGGATCTACCTATAATTCACCCCTCCACTTT. Protein: CASSLQGSTYNSPLHF. The chain links TRBV13 to TRBJ1-6; maybe TRBD1 (6 bases). The CDR3 contains 16 residues. CDR1 is PRHDT, CDR2 FYEKMQ, per germline (reference sequence). Trimming cost V 6 bases and J 2 bases, with 14 bases left between them.

The V call is TRBV14, the J call TRBJ1-2, with D possibly being TRBD1 (5 bases). Germline V lookup: CDR1 SGHDN, CDR2 FVKESK. The V and J ends lost 6 bases and 4 bases respectively, with 15 bases between them. The CDR3 loop spans 14 amino acids. The CDR3 protein is CASSPGFSVYGYTF. In DNA form, the CDR3 reads TGTGCCAGCAGTCCAGGGTTTTCGGTCTATGGCTACACCTTC.

The genes are TRBV5-1 and TRBJ2-2; perhaps TRBD2 as D (6 bases). Germline V lookup: CDR1 SGHRS, CDR2 YFSETQ. Trimming took 4 bases from V and 5 from J, leaving 21 bases between them. The CDR3 is made up of 17 amino acids. DNA for the CDR3: TGCGCCAGCAGCCTAAAGGGGAGCGGGCGAGGGACCGGGGAGCTGTTTTTT. Its translation is CASSLKGSGRGTGELFF.

This clone was observed a single time. The chain has TRBV4-2 and TRBJ1-1, with D possibly matching TRBD1 (6 bases). CDR1 is LGHNA and CDR2 is YNFKEQ in the germline V gene. V was shortened by 4 bases and J by 6 bases, with 9 bases between the two germline ends. The CDR3 is 12 amino acids. The CDR3 reads CASSRGGAEAFF. The CDR3 coding sequence is TGTGCCAGCAGCCGAGGGGGGGCTGAAGCTTTCTTT.

The chain couples TRBV6-1 to TRBJ1-2; no clear D. The CDR3 extends over 16 amino acids. Germline CDR1 reads MNHNS; CDR2 reads SASEGT. V was shortened by 3 bases and J by 3 bases, with 17 bases between the two germline ends. CDR3 nucleotide sequence: TGTGCCAGCAGTGATATTGGTCTGCGGCTTGACTATGGCTACACCTTC. It yields the protein CASSDIGLRLDYGYTF.

V gene TRBV15 combines with J gene TRBJ1-2, with 7 bases identical to TRBD1. The CDR3 sequence is 17 residues long. Per germline, CDR1 LNHNV and CDR2 YYDKDF (reference sequence). V gave up 1 base and J gave up 8 bases; unmatched junction bases: 16. CDR3 sequence (DNA): TGTGCCACCAGCAGAGGCCATCGGGACAGTGAGGGAGTAGGCTACACCTTC. Its protein product is CATSRGHRDSEGVGYTF.